This T cell receptor (beta chain) originates from a study of T-cell reconstitution after alpha-beta-depleted transplantation in children. Study-wide points: Diversity and T-cell counts at one year after transplant derived mostly from new T cells. After transplant, high TCRbeta diversity at day 60 in some patients arose from surviving recipient T cells and thymic progenitors. As was reported, about two months after transplant, alpha-beta T cells came from several hundred expanded graft clones.

V shed 3 bases and J shed 6 bases, with 13 bases lying between them. The CDR3 spans 14 residues. The germline V gene has CDR1 SGHTA and CDR2 FQGNSA. It was with unique molecular identifiers that the TCRbeta library was prepared. TCRdb analysed the PCR reads with MiXCR anew, one entry per CDR3 protein. The table shows around 200,000 distinct CDR3 sequences, with approximately 10% occurring only once. This clonotype was counted many times. Its specificity is not known. The sequencing used PBMCs, collected before TCRalphabeta/CD19-depleted stem cell transplant. This clonotype was sampled from a child younger than two with acute myeloid leukemia, due to receive a stem cell transplant. The chain uses TRBV7-2 and TRBJ2-3; perhaps TRBD1 as D (5 bases). The CDR3 here is CASSFWGRTDTQYF. The CDR3 DNA follows: TGTGCCAGCAGCTTTTGGGGCCGGACGGATACGCAGTATTTT.